One and the same sample provided the 9 T cell receptor beta chains below, sequenced in a study of identical twins. TCRdb analysed the 5' RACE reads with MiXCR anew, one entry per CDR3 protein. The table records 200,000 to 250,000 distinct CDR3 sequences, about 7.5% of them present only once. These records were also assigned to another study, of yellow fever vaccine responses in identical twins.

The specimen was memory (CD45RO+) T cells sorted from blood. The receptors were sampled from a woman between 18 and 30 years old in good health.

V is TRBV20-1 and J is TRBJ2-5, with D tentatively TRBD1 (6 bases). V gave up 3 bases and J gave up 10 bases, with 24 bases separating them. The CDR3 contains 15 residues. CDR1 is DFQATT and CDR2 is SNEGSKA in the germline V gene (reference sequence). CDR3 bases: TGCAGTGCTAGGAAGTTTATGAGACAGGAGTGGGGCCAGTACTTC. This codes for CSARKFMRQEWGQYF.

CDR3 residues: CASSLEGSLYGYTF. In nucleotides, the CDR3 is TGTGCCAGCAGCTTAGAAGGCAGTCTTTATGGCTACACCTTC. This sequence joins TRBV7-2 and TRBJ1-2; D uncertain. The CDR3 runs 14 residues. Germline V gene lookup returns CDR1 SGHTA and CDR2 FQGNSA. V was cut by 1 base and J by 5 bases, with 11 bases left in between. The whole variable domain, filled in from reference TRBV7-2 and TRBJ1-2, reads GAGVSQSPSNKVTEKGKDVELRCDPISGHTALYWYRQSLGQGLEFLIYFQGNSAPDKSGLPSDRFSAERTGGSVSTLTIQRTQQEDSAVYLCASSLEGSLYGYTFGSGTRLTVV.

The gene calls are TRBV28 and TRBJ2-1; TRBD1 agrees at 7 bases. The germline gives CDR1 MDHEN, CDR2 SYDVKM. After removal of 7 bases from V and 0 bases from J, the junction contained 9 bases not matched to a gene. The CDR3 loop spans 16 amino acids. The CDR3, as DNA: TGTGCCAGCAAAACAGGGGACACCCTCTCCTACAATGAGCAGTTCTTC. Its protein product is CASKTGDTLSYNEQFF.

This rearrangement joins TRBV3-1 to TRBJ2-1; TRBD1 might be the D (5 bases). This CDR3 spans 14 amino acids. V shed 2 bases and J shed 8 bases, with 13 bases lying between them. Germline V gene data show CDR1 as LGHDT and CDR2 as YNNKEL (reference sequence). In DNA, the CDR3 is TGTGCCAGCAGCCAAAGAGGTACAGGCCATGAGCAGTTCTTC. The encoded protein is CASSQRGTGHEQFF.

This clonotype was counted ten times or more. The V and J genes are TRBV5-1 and TRBJ2-3, with TRBD2 matching over 8 bases. The CDR3 length is 16 residues. V shed 4 bases, J shed 3 bases, and the junction held 10 bases outside the gene matches. Germline V CDR1 and CDR2: SGHRS, YFSETQ. The CDR3 coding sequence is TGCGCCAGCAGCCCCCGGGTGACTAGCGTAACAGATACGCAGTATTTT. It encodes CASSPRVTSVTDTQYF.

The chain uses TRBV24-1 and TRBJ2-5; 10 bases line up with TRBD1. The CDR3 sequence is 17 residues long. The germline V gene encodes CDR1 KGHDR and CDR2 SFDVKD. J was trimmed by 4 bases and V by 0 bases; bases with no gene match: 7. For the CDR3, the DNA is TGTGCCACCAGTGATTTGGGGTCCGGGACAGGGGCAGAGACCCAGTACTTC. Translating gives CATSDLGSGTGAETQYF.

This clonotype was detected many times. The V call is TRBV4-1, the J call TRBJ2-1, with 14 nucleotides matching TRBD2. The CDR3 is made up of 17 amino acids. Germline V gene data show CDR1 as MGHRA and CDR2 as YSYEKL. Germline trimming cut 0 bases from V and 7 bases from J; bases unmatched to any gene: 5. The DNA for the CDR3 is TGCGCCAGCAGCCAAGATGGGACTAGCGGGAGTTGGAATGAGCAGTTCTTC. It specifies CASSQDGTSGSWNEQFF.

This clonotype was counted only a few times. V is TRBV18 and J is TRBJ2-4, with 9 bases that match TRBD1. This CDR3 has 15 amino acids. With 3 bases clipped from V and 0 bases from J, the junction kept 0 bases outside the gene matches. The germline V gene has CDR1 KGHSH and CDR2 LQKENI. This CDR3 reads CASSPDRGAKNIQYF. DNA of the CDR3: TGTGCCAGCTCACCGGACAGGGGAGCCAAAAACATTCAGTACTTC. The full variable domain, with the rest looked up from reference TRBV18 and TRBJ2-4, is NAGVMQNPRHLVRRRGQEARLRCSPMKGHSHVYWYRQLPEEGLKFMVYLQKENIIDESGMPKERFSAEFPKEGPSILRIQQVVRGDSAAYFCASSPDRGAKNIQYFGAGTRLSVL.

J is TRBJ2-1 and V is TRBV20-1; 10 bases are a match to TRBD2. V dropped 2 bases and J dropped 5; count of bases not matched to a gene: 3. The length of the CDR3 is 14 residues. CDR1 DFQATT and CDR2 SNEGSKA come from the germline V gene (reference sequence). The CDR3: CSARLAGVDNEQFF. The DNA for the CDR3 is TGCAGTGCTAGACTAGCGGGGGTGGACAATGAGCAGTTCTTC.